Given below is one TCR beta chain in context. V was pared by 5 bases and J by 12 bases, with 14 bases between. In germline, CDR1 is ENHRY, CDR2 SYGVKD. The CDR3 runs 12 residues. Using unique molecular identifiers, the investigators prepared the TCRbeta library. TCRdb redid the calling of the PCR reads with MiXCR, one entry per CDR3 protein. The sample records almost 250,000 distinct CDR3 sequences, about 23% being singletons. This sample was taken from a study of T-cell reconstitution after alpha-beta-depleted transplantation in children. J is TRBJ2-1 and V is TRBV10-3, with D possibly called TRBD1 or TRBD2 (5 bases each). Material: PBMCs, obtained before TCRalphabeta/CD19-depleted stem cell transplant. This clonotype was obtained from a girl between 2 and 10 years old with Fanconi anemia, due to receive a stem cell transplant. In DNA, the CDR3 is TGTGCCATCAGTACTCAGGGAGAGCGGCAGTTCTTC. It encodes CAISTQGERQFF.